This is a list of T cell receptor beta chains from one sample in a study of T cells after yellow fever vaccination. A single record per CDR3 protein comes from TCRdb applying MiXCR to the 5' RACE reads. The top ten hold 19% of the sample, which has some 240,000 distinct CDR3 sequences, about 3.9% seen once. Sequences were derived from PBMCs, sampled 15 days after the yellow fever booster vaccination. These receptors were taken from a man between 18 and 35 years old who received the YFV17D yellow fever vaccine. Each CDR3 is given with its conserved first and last residue. D genes are given only for firm matches. The size of a clone is reported for some rows only, either as once, few or many, or as a class for expanded clones.

v_gene: TRBV12-3/TRBV12-4
j_gene: TRBJ2-5
d_gene: -
abundance: many
CDR3aa: CASSTTRGGSWAQYF
CDR3nt: TGTGCCAGCAGCACTACGAGGGGGGGTTCTTGGGCCCAGTACTTC

v_gene: TRBV19
j_gene: TRBJ2-3
d_gene: TRBD2
abundance: many
CDR3aa: CAATSGGLDTQYF
CDR3nt: TGTGCGGCCACTAGCGGGGGCCTCGATACGCAGTATTTT

v_gene: TRBV6-5
j_gene: TRBJ2-7
d_gene: -
abundance: many
CDR3aa: CASSLSGTTGYEQYF
CDR3nt: TGTGCCAGCAGTCTCTCCGGGACGACGGGGTACGAGCAGTACTTC

v_gene: TRBV20-1
j_gene: TRBJ1-4
d_gene: -
abundance: many
CDR3aa: CSATAATNEKLFF
CDR3nt: TGCAGTGCTACAGCTGCAACTAATGAAAAACTGTTTTTT

v_gene: TRBV2
j_gene: TRBJ2-1
d_gene: TRBD1
abundance: few
CDR3aa: CASSRDRGRSEQFF
CDR3nt: TGTGCCAGCAGCCGGGACAGGGGGCGAAGTGAGCAGTTCTTC

v_gene: TRBV7-9
j_gene: TRBJ2-5
d_gene: TRBD2
abundance: many
CDR3aa: CASSFRDGRETQYF
CDR3nt: TGTGCCAGCAGCTTTCGGGACGGGAGGGAGACCCAGTACTTC

v_gene: TRBV30
j_gene: TRBJ2-6
d_gene: -
abundance: many
CDR3aa: CAWSPSGANVLTF
CDR3nt: TGTGCCTGGAGTCCCTCTGGGGCCAACGTCCTGACTTTC

v_gene: TRBV2
j_gene: TRBJ2-3
d_gene: -
abundance: many
CDR3aa: CASSEGWRKDTQYF
CDR3nt: TGTGCCAGCAGTGAAGGGTGGCGGAAGGATACGCAGTATTTT

v_gene: TRBV28
j_gene: TRBJ1-4
d_gene: -
abundance: many
CDR3aa: CATTLLHNNEKLFF
CDR3nt: TGTGCCACCACCCTCTTACATAATAATGAAAAACTGTTTTTT

v_gene: TRBV20-1
j_gene: TRBJ2-1
d_gene: TRBD2
abundance: many
CDR3aa: CSASHSTSGGTEQFF
CDR3nt: TGCAGTGCTAGCCACTCGACTAGCGGGGGGACTGAGCAGTTCTTC

v_gene: TRBV5-1
j_gene: TRBJ2-5
d_gene: TRBD1
abundance: many
CDR3aa: CASSPPTGFETQYF
CDR3nt: TGCGCCAGCAGCCCCCCGACAGGGTTTGAGACCCAGTACTTC

v_gene: TRBV7-2
j_gene: TRBJ2-2
d_gene: TRBD1
abundance: many
CDR3aa: CASSNRDRKPNTGELFF
CDR3nt: TGTGCCAGCAGCAATCGGGACAGAAAGCCGAACACCGGGGAGCTGTTTTTT

v_gene: TRBV13
j_gene: TRBJ2-2
d_gene: -
abundance: many
CDR3aa: CASSSYGSLRDGELFF
CDR3nt: TGTGCCAGCAGCTCCTATGGTTCTTTAAGGGACGGGGAGCTGTTTTTT

v_gene: TRBV30
j_gene: TRBJ1-5
d_gene: -
abundance: -
CDR3aa: CAWSVTGQQPQHF
CDR3nt: TGTGCCTGGAGTGTTACGGGACAACAGCCCCAGCATTTT

v_gene: TRBV28
j_gene: TRBJ2-2
d_gene: TRBD2
abundance: many
CDR3aa: CASSTGTSGENTGELFF
CDR3nt: TGTGCCAGCAGCACCGGGACTAGCGGGGAAAACACCGGGGAGCTGTTTTTT

v_gene: TRBV5-1
j_gene: TRBJ2-2
d_gene: -
abundance: many
CDR3aa: CASGPTPANTGELFF
CDR3nt: TGCGCCAGCGGGCCCACCCCTGCGAACACCGGGGAGCTGTTTTTT

v_gene: TRBV29-1
j_gene: TRBJ2-1
d_gene: TRBD2
abundance: many
CDR3aa: CSVEAGRGGRDEQFF
CDR3nt: TGCAGCGTTGAAGCAGGGCGCGGGGGGCGCGATGAGCAGTTCTTC

v_gene: TRBV5-1
j_gene: TRBJ2-3
d_gene: TRBD2
abundance: -
CDR3aa: CASSLWLAGGDTQYF
CDR3nt: TGCGCCAGCAGCTTGTGGCTAGCGGGGGGAGATACGCAGTATTTT

v_gene: TRBV7-2
j_gene: TRBJ1-5
d_gene: TRBD1
abundance: many
CDR3aa: CASSLNRGEQPQHF
CDR3nt: TGTGCCAGCAGCCTGAACAGGGGAGAACAGCCCCAGCATTTT

v_gene: TRBV20-1
j_gene: TRBJ1-2
d_gene: TRBD1
abundance: many
CDR3aa: CSARDGDRVHGYTF
CDR3nt: TGCAGTGCTAGAGACGGAGACAGGGTGCATGGCTACACCTTC

v_gene: TRBV2
j_gene: TRBJ1-5
d_gene: -
abundance: many
CDR3aa: CASSSYRVNQPQHF
CDR3nt: TGTGCCAGCAGTTCTTACAGGGTCAATCAGCCCCAGCATTTT

v_gene: TRBV11-2
j_gene: TRBJ1-6
d_gene: TRBD1
abundance: many
CDR3aa: CASSSPGTGSGSPLHF
CDR3nt: TGTGCCAGCAGCTCCCCCGGGACAGGGTCCGGGTCACCCCTCCACTTT

v_gene: TRBV19
j_gene: TRBJ2-7
d_gene: -
abundance: many
CDR3aa: CASSLDRTTSSYEQYF
CDR3nt: TGTGCCAGTAGTCTCGACAGGACTACCTCCTCCTACGAGCAGTACTTC

v_gene: TRBV5-5
j_gene: TRBJ2-2
d_gene: TRBD1
abundance: many
CDR3aa: CASSEGTVSTGELFF
CDR3nt: TGTGCCAGCAGCGAGGGGACAGTAAGCACCGGGGAGCTGTTTTTT

v_gene: TRBV4-1
j_gene: TRBJ2-5
d_gene: -
abundance: few
CDR3aa: CASSLRSQEGIQETQYF
CDR3nt: TGCGCCAGCAGCCTGCGCTCTCAGGAGGGGATCCAAGAGACCCAGTACTTC

v_gene: TRBV20-1
j_gene: TRBJ2-4
d_gene: -
abundance: many
CDR3aa: CSASLGRGNIQYF
CDR3nt: TGCAGTGCTAGCCTCGGACGCGGAAACATTCAGTACTTC

v_gene: TRBV5-1
j_gene: TRBJ2-3
d_gene: TRBD2
abundance: few
CDR3aa: CASSPLAGGQDTQYF
CDR3nt: TGCGCCAGCAGCCCCTTAGCGGGGGGGCAGGATACGCAGTATTTT

v_gene: TRBV23-1
j_gene: TRBJ2-7
d_gene: TRBD1
abundance: few
CDR3aa: CASSQSRRGRSHEQYF
CDR3nt: TGCGCCAGCAGTCAATCTCGCAGGGGGCGCAGCCACGAGCAGTACTTC

v_gene: TRBV4-2
j_gene: TRBJ2-7
d_gene: TRBD1
abundance: many
CDR3aa: CASSPWTGGAYEQYF
CDR3nt: TGTGCCAGCAGCCCCTGGACAGGGGGCGCGTACGAGCAGTACTTC

v_gene: TRBV6-2/TRBV6-3
j_gene: TRBJ1-5
d_gene: TRBD1
abundance: many
CDR3aa: CASAWTGDQPQHF
CDR3nt: TGTGCCAGCGCGTGGACAGGAGATCAGCCCCAGCATTTT

v_gene: TRBV29-1
j_gene: TRBJ1-1
d_gene: -
abundance: many
CDR3aa: CSVGYPTGIDTEAFF
CDR3nt: TGCAGCGTGGGTTATCCTACAGGGATTGACACTGAAGCTTTCTTT

v_gene: TRBV12-3/TRBV12-4
j_gene: TRBJ2-4
d_gene: -
abundance: many
CDR3aa: CASSLRSLGAKNIQYF
CDR3nt: TGTGCCAGCAGTTTACGGTCCCTGGGGGCCAAAAACATTCAGTACTTC

v_gene: TRBV5-1
j_gene: TRBJ2-3
d_gene: TRBD2
abundance: many
CDR3aa: CASSPRLAGGSDTQYF
CDR3nt: TGCGCCAGCAGCCCCAGACTAGCGGGGGGTTCAGATACGCAGTATTTT

v_gene: TRBV7-2
j_gene: TRBJ1-5
d_gene: -
abundance: many
CDR3aa: CASSLIRESQPQHF
CDR3nt: TGTGCCAGCAGCTTAATCAGGGAGAGTCAGCCCCAGCATTTT

v_gene: TRBV27
j_gene: TRBJ2-1
d_gene: -
abundance: many
CDR3aa: CASSRVGSYNEQFF
CDR3nt: TGTGCCAGCTCCCGCGTTGGCTCCTACAATGAGCAGTTCTTC

v_gene: TRBV7-3
j_gene: TRBJ1-1
d_gene: -
abundance: many
CDR3aa: CASSPQGSMNTEAFF
CDR3nt: TGTGCCAGCAGCCCCCAGGGTAGTATGAACACTGAAGCTTTCTTT

v_gene: TRBV4-1
j_gene: TRBJ1-2
d_gene: TRBD1
abundance: many
CDR3aa: CASSQVRDRLINYGYTF
CDR3nt: TGCGCCAGCAGCCAAGTGAGGGACAGGTTGATTAACTATGGCTACACCTTC

v_gene: TRBV7-9
j_gene: TRBJ2-1
d_gene: -
abundance: many
CDR3aa: CASSPEMGGYNEQFF
CDR3nt: TGTGCCAGCTCCCCCGAAATGGGGGGCTACAATGAGCAGTTCTTC

v_gene: TRBV29-1
j_gene: TRBJ2-3
d_gene: -
abundance: many
CDR3aa: CSVGAILSDTQYF
CDR3nt: TGCAGCGTGGGGGCCATTCTATCAGATACGCAGTATTTT

v_gene: TRBV5-1
j_gene: TRBJ2-1
d_gene: -
abundance: many
CDR3aa: CASSLVETTRDQFF
CDR3nt: TGCGCCAGCAGCTTGGTCGAGACAACAAGGGACCAGTTCTTC

v_gene: TRBV6-5
j_gene: TRBJ2-3
d_gene: TRBD1
abundance: -
CDR3aa: CASRRQGYTDTQYF
CDR3nt: TGTGCCAGCAGGCGACAGGGATACACAGATACGCAGTATTTT

v_gene: TRBV11-2
j_gene: TRBJ2-3
d_gene: -
abundance: many
CDR3aa: CASSRDPSSTDTQYF
CDR3nt: TGTGCCAGCAGCCGGGACCCTTCTAGCACAGATACGCAGTATTTT

v_gene: TRBV5-1
j_gene: TRBJ2-3
d_gene: TRBD2
abundance: many
CDR3aa: CASSEGLAGSTDTQYF
CDR3nt: TGCGCCAGCAGCGAGGGCCTAGCGGGGAGCACAGATACGCAGTATTTT

v_gene: TRBV7-7
j_gene: TRBJ2-5
d_gene: TRBD2
abundance: many
CDR3aa: CASSQGTSGGLIGETQYF
CDR3nt: TGTGCCAGCAGCCAAGGGACTAGCGGGGGCCTAATCGGGGAGACCCAGTACTTC

v_gene: TRBV5-1
j_gene: TRBJ2-5
d_gene: -
abundance: many
CDR3aa: CASREQGSETQYF
CDR3nt: TGCGCCAGCAGAGAACAGGGCTCGGAGACCCAGTACTTC

v_gene: TRBV25-1
j_gene: TRBJ1-2
d_gene: -
abundance: -
CDR3aa: CASSAPLTRAFPYGYTF
CDR3nt: TGTGCCAGCAGTGCCCCCCTTACAAGGGCGTTCCCCTATGGCTACACCTTC

v_gene: TRBV5-1
j_gene: TRBJ2-3
d_gene: -
abundance: many
CDR3aa: CASSLAGLGTDTQYF
CDR3nt: TGCGCCAGCAGCTTGGCGGGGCTTGGGACAGATACGCAGTATTTT

v_gene: TRBV5-5
j_gene: TRBJ2-1
d_gene: TRBD1
abundance: many
CDR3aa: CASSLADRNYNEQFF
CDR3nt: TGTGCCAGCAGCTTGGCGGACAGGAACTACAATGAGCAGTTCTTC

v_gene: TRBV19
j_gene: TRBJ2-1
d_gene: TRBD1
abundance: many
CDR3aa: CASSMERQGFGWQFF
CDR3nt: TGTGCCAGTAGTATGGAAAGACAGGGGTTTGGTTGGCAGTTCTTC

v_gene: TRBV5-1
j_gene: TRBJ2-1
d_gene: -
abundance: many
CDR3aa: CASSLAEGSTYNEQFF
CDR3nt: TGCGCCAGCAGCTTGGCGGAGGGCAGCACCTACAATGAGCAGTTCTTC

v_gene: TRBV7-2
j_gene: TRBJ2-6
d_gene: -
abundance: few
CDR3aa: CASSPGHTSGANVLTF
CDR3nt: TGTGCCAGCAGCCCTGGTCATACTTCTGGGGCCAACGTCCTGACTTTC

v_gene: TRBV5-1
j_gene: TRBJ2-1
d_gene: -
abundance: many
CDR3aa: CASSPDSHNEQFF
CDR3nt: TGCGCCAGCAGCCCGGACTCTCACAATGAGCAGTTCTTC

v_gene: TRBV29-1
j_gene: TRBJ2-3
d_gene: TRBD2
abundance: many
CDR3aa: CSVRLAGDSHTQYF
CDR3nt: TGCAGCGTTCGACTAGCGGGGGACTCCCATACGCAGTATTTT

v_gene: TRBV12-3/TRBV12-4
j_gene: TRBJ2-7
d_gene: -
abundance: many
CDR3aa: CASSLFGGTYEQYF
CDR3nt: TGTGCCAGCAGTTTATTCGGGGGAACCTACGAGCAGTACTTC

v_gene: TRBV12-3/TRBV12-4
j_gene: TRBJ1-2
d_gene: -
abundance: many
CDR3aa: CASSRGVEAYGYTF
CDR3nt: TGTGCCAGCAGCCGCGGGGTTGAGGCGTATGGCTACACCTTC